These 4 T cell receptor beta chains came from one sample sequenced in a study of human T cells and chemical hapten exposure. Time point in this sample: pre-sensitization, week 0. Treatment specified: therapeutic diphenylcyclopropenone sensitization with weekly scalp DPC. TCRdb re-derived calls from the RACE reads in MiXCR, one entry per CDR3 protein. The sample contains over 300,000 distinct CDR3 sequences, roughly 5.3% of which appear only once. The specimen was whole blood, collected in connection with sensitization to the hapten diphenylcyclopropenone (DPC). All receptors come from a woman in her forties or fifties with alopecia areata. Some clones in this sample may be carry-over from other donors' samples.

The V gene is TRBV5-1, the J gene TRBJ2-1, with D perhaps matching TRBD1 (5 bases). Trimming shortened V by 7 bases and J by 5 bases, and 13 bases separated the two germline ends. This CDR3 spans 13 amino acids. Germline V gene data show CDR1 as SGHRS and CDR2 as YFSETQ. This CDR3 reads CASEDTINNEQFF. The CDR3 bases are TGCGCCAGCGAGGACACGATCAACAATGAGCAGTTCTTC.

Only a few counts were recorded for this clonotype. The J gene is TRBJ1-1, the V gene TRBV5-1; D ambiguous. CDR3 length: 15 amino acids. Germline loops: CDR1 SGHRS, CDR2 YFSETQ. Trimming cost V 0 bases and J 6 bases, with 15 bases left between them. The CDR3 protein is CASSLATGGGAEAFF. The CDR3 DNA reads TGCGCCAGCAGCTTGGCCACGGGCGGCGGCGCTGAAGCTTTCTTT.

This clonotype was detected ten times or more. V usage is TRBV24-1 and J usage is TRBJ2-3; possible D gene TRBD2, 6 bases. The germline gives CDR1 KGHDR, CDR2 SFDVKD. The CDR3 totals 15 residues. V was cut by 3 bases and J by 5 bases, with 14 bases left in between. CDR3 sequence: CATSDPAEGEDTQYF. The DNA for the CDR3 is TGTGCCACCAGTGATCCTGCGGAGGGTGAAGATACGCAGTATTTT.

This clonotype was counted ten times or more. The chain recombines TRBV5-1 with TRBJ2-5; D might be TRBD1 or TRBD2, each matching 5 bases. Trimming left V 1 base short and J 2 bases short, with 9 bases between. The CDR3 is made up of 14 amino acids. CDR1 is SGHRS, CDR2 YFSETQ, per germline. The CDR3: CASSLPGRQETQYF. The CDR3 DNA reads as TGCGCCAGCAGCTTGCCGGGGCGACAAGAGACCCAGTACTTC.